Shown below are 6 T cell receptor beta chains from a single sample sequenced in a study of blood T cell repertoires in COVID-19. Clones were read by immunoSEQ multiplex PCR, and TCRdb kept only the in-frame ones, dropping some. The table shows 150,000 to 200,000 clones, with 80% to 90% occurring only once. Sample: peripheral blood. Every receptor here comes from a human donor with active or convalescent COVID-19. The donor label of this sample is uncertain.

The chain recombines TRBV24-1 with TRBJ2-2, with D possibly being TRBD2 (5 bases). CDR3 length: 17 amino acids. Germline V gene data show CDR1 as KGHDR and CDR2 as SFDVKD. Trimming took off 4 bases at V and 3 bases at J, with 17 bases between the two ends. CDR3 bases: TGTGCCACCAGTGACCCCACCGCGGGCAGAGACACCGGGGAGCTGTTTTTT. Protein sequence: CATSDPTAGRDTGELFF.

The J gene is TRBJ1-3, the V gene TRBV18; 9 nucleotides align to TRBD1. The trim removed 3 bases at V and 4 bases at J, leaving 4 bases unmatched. Germline CDR1 and CDR2: KGHSH and LQKENI. The CDR3 has 15 residues. This CDR3 is CASSPGQGSGNTIYF. In nucleotides, the CDR3 is TGTGCCAGCTCACCCGGACAGGGGTCCGGAAACACCATATATTTT.

The chain couples TRBV6-1 to TRBJ1-4; D gene ambiguous. Trimming pared 6 bases from V and 8 bases from J, leaving 22 bases between. The CDR3 runs 16 residues. CDR1 is MNHNS, CDR2 SASEGT, per germline. CDR3 protein: CASRETFFSSGEKLFF. In DNA form, the CDR3 reads TGTGCCAGCAGAGAAACTTTTTTCAGTTCGGGAGAAAAACTGTTTTTT.

This rearrangement joins TRBV7-2 to TRBJ2-6; TRBD2 might be the D (6 bases). Trimming stripped 2 bases from V and 0 bases from J, with 8 bases between. The germline gives CDR1 SGHTA, CDR2 FQGNSA. This CDR3 comprises 16 residues. The CDR3 DNA reads TGTGCCAGCAGCTTACGGGGGAGCTCTGGGGCCAACGTCCTGACTTTC. It is translated as CASSLRGSSGANVLTF.

This clone was recorded only once. The J gene is TRBJ1-2, the V gene TRBV4-2; D uncertain. Germline V gives CDR1 LGHNA, CDR2 YNFKEQ. CDR3 length: 14 residues. V gave up 0 bases and J gave up 8 bases, with 13 bases separating them. CDR3 loop: CASSQDSAGLGYTF. The CDR3 DNA sequence: TGTGCCAGCAGCCAAGATTCCGCGGGCTTGGGCTACACCTTC.

J is TRBJ2-4 and V is TRBV5-1; the D gene is possibly TRBD1 (6 bases). There are 14 residues in the CDR3. CDR1 and CDR2 (germline): SGHRS, YFSETQ. V was clipped by 0 bases and J by 11 bases, with 15 bases between them. CDR3 protein: CASSLVSRDTFQYF. For the CDR3, the DNA is TGCGCCAGCAGCTTGGTTTCCAGGGACACGTTTCAGTACTTC.